A selection of T cell receptor beta chains follows, all from one sample in a study of identical twins. A single record per CDR3 protein comes from TCRdb applying MiXCR to the 5' RACE reads. Seen here are some 240,000 distinct CDR3 sequences, approximately 10% observed once, and the top ten hold approximately 11%. Input material: memory T cells sorted from blood. These receptors all come from a man aged 50 to 60 in good health. Each CDR3 is given with its conserved first and last residue. The D gene is left open where the match is weak. Expanded clones get a size class; other rows say once, few or many, or leave the size out.

j_call	clone_size	v_call	cdr3_length	d_call	cdr3_nt	cdr3_aa
TRBJ2-7	.	TRBV4-2	16	TRBD2	TGTGCCAGCAGCCAGGAACTCGGGCGGGAGGGTTACGAGCAGTACTTC	CASSQELGREGYEQYF
TRBJ2-3	few	TRBV7-2	17	.	TGTGCCAGCAGCCTCGGTGGAGGCCGCCTCGGGAGAGATACGCAGTATTTT	CASSLGGGRLGRDTQYF
TRBJ1-3	.	TRBV27	15	.	TGTGCCCAGCAGGGTGGCTGGGGCCGGGGAAACACCATATATTTT	CAQQGGWGRGNTIYF
TRBJ2-3	.	TRBV4-3	23	TRBD2	TGCGCCAGCAGCCAAACCAATTTACCGGGACTAGCGACTCTTAGTGTTAGCACAGATACGCAGTATTTT	CASSQTNLPGLATLSVSTDTQYF
TRBJ1-2	few	TRBV5-1	13	.	TGCGCCAGCAGCTTGGCTCCAGGATCTGGCTACACCTTC	CASSLAPGSGYTF
TRBJ2-1	many	TRBV5-1	17	.	TGCGCCAGCAGCTTGGGTCTGCGCGTCTCAACCTACAATGAGCAGTTCTTC	CASSLGLRVSTYNEQFF
TRBJ2-1	.	TRBV20-1	15	TRBD2	TGCAGTGTTTGGGAGCGGGGGGGCCTGGACAATGAGCAGTTCTTC	CSVWERGGLDNEQFF
TRBJ2-7	.	TRBV20-1	15	TRBD2	TGCAGTGCTATGACTAGCGGGGGGGCCCACTACGAGCAGTACTTC	CSAMTSGGAHYEQYF
TRBJ2-7	many	TRBV18	15	TRBD2	TGTGCCAGCTCACCCGAGCGGGAGGGGATGTGGGAGCAGTACTTC	CASSPEREGMWEQYF
TRBJ2-7	many	TRBV6-1	14	TRBD2	TGTGCCAGCAGGCCTGGGACTAGCGTCTACGAGCAGTACTTC	CASRPGTSVYEQYF
TRBJ2-5	.	TRBV5-1	14	TRBD1	TGCGCCAGCAGCTTGGCCGGACAGGGGATGGACCAGTACTTC	CASSLAGQGMDQYF
TRBJ2-3	few	TRBV12-3/TRBV12-4	14	.	TGTGCCAGCAGTCAACAGGGTAGCACAGATACGCAGTATTTT	CASSQQGSTDTQYF
TRBJ2-7	.	TRBV10-3	14	.	TGTGCCATCAGTGAGGTAGTAGTGTCGGGCGAGCAGTACTTC	CAISEVVVSGEQYF
TRBJ2-7	.	TRBV3-1	15	TRBD2	TGTGCCAGCAGCCAGGCTACTAGCGGCCCCTACGAGCAGTACTTC	CASSQATSGPYEQYF
TRBJ2-1	.	TRBV7-8	14	TRBD1	TGTGCCAGCAGTATGGGACAGGGTAAGGACGAGCAGTTCTTC	CASSMGQGKDEQFF
TRBJ2-3	few	TRBV5-1	15	TRBD2	TGCGCCAGCAGCTTGACTAGCGGGAAAACAGATACGCAGTATTTT	CASSLTSGKTDTQYF
TRBJ2-7	many	TRBV11-2	15	.	TGTGCCAGCGGGGAGGGGGTGACTAATTCCTACGAGCAGTACTTC	CASGEGVTNSYEQYF
TRBJ1-1	few	TRBV6-2/TRBV6-3	14	.	TGTGCCATCGTGGGGCTCCGGGGAGTCTCTGAAGCTTTCTTT	CAIVGLRGVSEAFF
TRBJ2-2	few	TRBV12-3/TRBV12-4	15	.	TGTGCCAGCAGTCGACAGGCGACGAACACCGGGGAGCTGTTTTTT	CASSRQATNTGELFF
TRBJ1-6	few	TRBV20-1	14	TRBD1	TGCAGTGCTCCCGGACAGGGTCTCGGGTCACCCCTCCACTTT	CSAPGQGLGSPLHF
TRBJ2-5	.	TRBV24-1	15	.	TGTGCCACCAGTGATACCCGGGACCGGCCAGAGACCCAGTACTTC	CATSDTRDRPETQYF
TRBJ2-2	.	TRBV27	16	TRBD2	TGTGCCAGCAGTCCCTGGACTAGCGCGAACACCGGGGAGCTGTTTTTT	CASSPWTSANTGELFF
TRBJ1-4	.	TRBV20-1	16	TRBD1	TGCAGTGCTAGAATACAGACAGGGGCCATTAATGAAAAACTGTTTTTT	CSARIQTGAINEKLFF
TRBJ2-4	.	TRBV6-1	15	.	TGTGCCAGCAGGCTACAGCCGAGAGCCAAAAACATTCAGTACTTC	CASRLQPRAKNIQYF
TRBJ2-1	few	TRBV25-1	15	TRBD1	TGTGCCAGCAGTGCTTATACAGGGGCGGGCAATGAGCAGTTCTTC	CASSAYTGAGNEQFF
TRBJ2-1	few	TRBV20-1	15	TRBD1	TGCAGTGCCACCCCGGTACAGGGGGGATACAATGAGCAGTTCTTC	CSATPVQGGYNEQFF
TRBJ1-2	few	TRBV20-1	13	.	TGCAGTGCTCCCCACCTGGGGGTGGGGGGCTACACCTTC	CSAPHLGVGGYTF
TRBJ2-5	few	TRBV6-5	15	TRBD2	TGTGCCAGCAGTTACCCTAGCGGGAACCAAGAGACCCAGTACTTC	CASSYPSGNQETQYF
TRBJ2-7	many	TRBV20-1	14	.	TGCAGTGCAGGAACCGCGGGACAGACCCACGAGCAGTACTTC	CSAGTAGQTHEQYF
TRBJ1-2	.	TRBV14	15	TRBD1	TGTGCCAGCAGGCTATCAGGACAGGGGGCGCGAGGCTACACCTTC	CASRLSGQGARGYTF
TRBJ1-3	few	TRBV27	15	.	TGTGCCAGCAGTTCGGGACCCGGCTCAAGAAACACCATATATTTT	CASSSGPGSRNTIYF
TRBJ2-7	many	TRBV3-1	14	.	TGTGCCAGCAGCCAAGAACCCGGAACCTACGAGCAGTACTTC	CASSQEPGTYEQYF
TRBJ1-2	many	TRBV7-2	17	TRBD1	TGTGCCAGCAGCTTGTCCGGGACAGGGGCGCGTGTCTATGGCTACACCTTC	CASSLSGTGARVYGYTF
TRBJ2-5	.	TRBV12-3/TRBV12-4	14	.	TGTGCCAGCAGTTATTACATAGACCAAGAGACCCAGTACTTC	CASSYYIDQETQYF
TRBJ1-2	many	TRBV20-1	12	.	TGCAGTGCTAGAGAAGAAAGTAGGGGCTACACCTTC	CSAREESRGYTF
TRBJ2-7	many	TRBV5-1	15	TRBD2	TGCGCCAGCAGCTTGGACAGCGGGAGTGTCTACGAGCAGTACTTC	CASSLDSGSVYEQYF
TRBJ2-5	.	TRBV29-1	12	.	TGCAGCGTTGAACGGGTGGGGGAGACCCAGTACTTC	CSVERVGETQYF
TRBJ2-5	.	TRBV4-3	14	.	TGCGCCAGCAGCCAAGAACAGGGTGGGGGGACCCAGTACTTC	CASSQEQGGGTQYF
TRBJ1-5	many	TRBV6-1	15	.	TGTGCCAGCAACGTTTTTACAGGGCGGGATCAGCCCCAGCATTTT	CASNVFTGRDQPQHF
TRBJ1-3	few	TRBV6-5	16	.	TGTGCCAGCAGCTTCTCCCGGGAACGATCTGGAAACACCATATATTTT	CASSFSRERSGNTIYF
TRBJ2-2	many	TRBV12-3/TRBV12-4	11	.	TGTGCCAGCAGCCAAGGAGGGGAGCTGTTTTTT	CASSQGGELFF
TRBJ2-1	.	TRBV6-5	14	TRBD2	TGTCCCAGCAGTTCCGGACTAGCGGGGGGCCCCGAGTTCTTC	CPSSSGLAGGPEFF
TRBJ1-4	many	TRBV18	15	.	TGTGCCAGCTCACCCCCCCGGACTCATAATGAAAAACTGTTTTTT	CASSPPRTHNEKLFF
TRBJ1-2	many	TRBV18	13	.	TGTGCCAGCTCACCAGAGTCAGAAGGGGGCTACACCTTC	CASSPESEGGYTF
TRBJ2-5	few	TRBV5-1	14	.	TGCGCCAGCAGCTTGGAGCACTACCAAGAGACCCAGTACTTC	CASSLEHYQETQYF
TRBJ1-4	many	TRBV12-3/TRBV12-4	13	.	TGTGCCAGCACCGCAGGGGAATGGGAAAAACTGTTTTTT	CASTAGEWEKLFF
TRBJ2-7	few	TRBV29-1	15	TRBD2	TGCAGCGTGAAGAGCGGCACTAGCGGGTTCAACGAGCAGTACTTC	CSVKSGTSGFNEQYF
TRBJ2-4	few	TRBV12-3/TRBV12-4	15	.	TGTGCCAGCAGTTTTGGCGTCGGGGCCAAAAACATTCAGTACTTC	CASSFGVGAKNIQYF
TRBJ1-5	.	TRBV21-1	19	.	TGTGCCAGCAGCAAATACGGCAGGGTCCTGGAATATAGCAATCAGCCCCAGCATTTT	CASSKYGRVLEYSNQPQHF